Listed below are T cell receptor beta chains from one sample, sequenced in a study of blood T cell repertoires in COVID-19. This table comes from immunoSEQ multiplex PCR, and its TCRdb copy is limited to in-frame clones, with some not included. Of fewer than 150,000 clones detected, approximately 84% appear once; the ten largest clones hold approximately 9%. Source material: peripheral blood. These receptors were collected from an elderly woman in a cohort sampled during active or convalescent COVID-19. Each CDR3 is given with its conserved first and last residue. D genes are given only for firm matches. A clone size is listed for some rows: how often the clone was seen (once, few, many), or a class if it is expanded.

DNA	CDR3	D	size	V	J
TGTGCCAGCAGTGTTAGCGGGGGGGCAACAGATACGCAGTATTTT	CASSVSGGATDTQYF	TRBD2	.	TRBV6-4	TRBJ2-3
TGTGCCAGCAGCCTGGTGAGGGGGGGCACTGAAGCTTTCTTT	CASSLVRGGTEAFF	.	.	TRBV27	TRBJ1-1
TGCGCCAGCAGCCGAATGAGCGCAGATACGCAGTATTTT	CASSRMSADTQYF	.	.	TRBV4-3	TRBJ2-3
TGTGCTAGTGGTTTTTTCGGGGGGGTGAATGGCTACACCTTC	CASGFFGGVNGYTF	.	once	TRBV12-5	TRBJ1-2
TGTGCCAGCTCACCCGTGGGGGGGAACACTGAAGCTTTCTTT	CASSPVGGNTEAFF	.	.	TRBV18	TRBJ1-1
TGTGCCAGCAGCCTAATAGCGGGGGCCAACACAGATACGCAGTATTTT	CASSLIAGANTDTQYF	TRBD2	.	TRBV14	TRBJ2-3
TGTGCCAGCAGTCTCCGACAGGGGGCCCCCGGGGAGCTGTTTTTT	CASSLRQGAPGELFF	TRBD1	.	TRBV2	TRBJ2-2
TGTGCCAGCAGCCGAGGGACAGGGGGGATGAACACTGAAGCTTTCTTT	CASSRGTGGMNTEAFF	TRBD1	.	TRBV9	TRBJ1-1
TGTGCCAGCAGCCAGGGGACTAGCACTGAGCAGTTCTTC	CASSQGTSTEQFF	TRBD2	once	TRBV14	TRBJ2-1
TGCGCCAGCAGCTTGGAGACAGGGGGCGCAGGAAACACCATATATTTT	CASSLETGGAGNTIYF	TRBD1	.	TRBV5-1	TRBJ1-3
TGTGCCAGCTCACCAAAAGGACAGGGAAGCTCTGGAAACACCATATATTTT	CASSPKGQGSSGNTIYF	TRBD1	.	TRBV18	TRBJ1-3
TGTGCCAGCAGTTTATACCAGAATTCACCCCTCCACTTT	CASSLYQNSPLHF	.	.	TRBV27	TRBJ1-6
TGTGCCAGCAGACAAGACAGGGCCCAAGAGACCCAGTACTTC	CASRQDRAQETQYF	TRBD1	.	TRBV2	TRBJ2-5
TGTGCCAGCAGTGAACTAGCGGGGGGGCCGGGAGATACGCAGTATTTT	CASSELAGGPGDTQYF	TRBD2	once	TRBV6-1	TRBJ2-3
TGTGCCAGCAGTAGGCGGGGGGGCGGTGAGCAGTTCTTC	CASSRRGGGEQFF	TRBD2	.	TRBV6-2/TRBV6-3	TRBJ2-1
TGTGCCAGCAGACTCGGGGGCTCCTACGAGCAGTACTTC	CASRLGGSYEQYF	.	.	TRBV28	TRBJ2-7
TGTGCCAGCAGACAACAGGGCGGAAATGAAAAACTGTTTTTT	CASRQQGGNEKLFF	.	.	TRBV6-5	TRBJ1-4
TGCGCCAGCAGCAACACAGGGGATGAAGCTTTCTTT	CASSNTGDEAFF	TRBD1	.	TRBV5-1	TRBJ1-1
TGTGCCAGCAGCCCCGGCGGGGATAGCAATCAGCCCCAGCATTTT	CASSPGGDSNQPQHF	.	.	TRBV5-5	TRBJ1-5
TGTGCCAGCAGTGGTATGGGAAACACCATATATTTT	CASSGMGNTIYF	.	.	TRBV2	TRBJ1-3
TGTGCCAGCAGCTTAGGACTTCGGACAGATACGCAGTATTTT	CASSLGLRTDTQYF	.	.	TRBV13	TRBJ2-3
TGTGCCAGTAGTACGGGCAGGGGTAATCAGCCCCAGCATTTT	CASSTGRGNQPQHF	.	.	TRBV19	TRBJ1-5
TGTGCCAGCACCGAGACAGGGGGTGAATGGGATGGCTACACCTTC	CASTETGGEWDGYTF	TRBD1	few	TRBV6-5	TRBJ1-2
TGTGCCAGCTCCCGGGACAGGGCCTCTGAGACTGAAGCTTTCTTT	CASSRDRASETEAFF	TRBD1	few	TRBV7-8	TRBJ1-1
TGCAGCGTTGAAGACATCAGCTATGGCTACACCTTC	CSVEDISYGYTF	.	few	TRBV29-1	TRBJ1-2
TGTGCCAGCAGCCCACTAGCGGGGAATACCTACAATGAGCAGTTCTTC	CASSPLAGNTYNEQFF	TRBD2	few	TRBV9	TRBJ2-1
TGTGCCAGCAGCTTGGTTATGGTGGGCGGGTGGGAGACCCAGTACTTC	CASSLVMVGGWETQYF	.	.	TRBV5-5	TRBJ2-5
TGTGCCACCAGCAGCCGGGACAGGGTTCTTGATACGCAGTATTTT	CATSSRDRVLDTQYF	TRBD1	.	TRBV15	TRBJ2-3
TGTGCCAGCAGCGCAGACGGGACAGCCTACAATGAGCAGTTCTTC	CASSADGTAYNEQFF	TRBD1	once	TRBV5-6	TRBJ2-1
TGTGCCAGCTCACCAATGGACAGTAGCAATCAGCCCCAGCATTTT	CASSPMDSSNQPQHF	.	.	TRBV18	TRBJ1-5
TGTGCCAGCAGCCAAGCTGCAGGGTATGCGACTGAAGCTTTCTTT	CASSQAAGYATEAFF	.	.	TRBV3-1/TRBV3-2	TRBJ1-1
TGTGCCACCCGGTTGAGACAGGAGAATGAGCAGTTCTTC	CATRLRQENEQFF	.	.	TRBV10-3	TRBJ2-1
TGCGCCAGCAGCCCAACGCCCCCACTAGCGGGGGGCAATTACAATGAGCAGTTCTTC	CASSPTPPLAGGNYNEQFF	TRBD2	.	TRBV5-1	TRBJ2-1
TGTGCCAGCTCACTTAACAGGGGGCGCGGTACCGGGGAGCTGTTTTTT	CASSLNRGRGTGELFF	TRBD1	.	TRBV18	TRBJ2-2
TGTGCCAGCAGTGCCCATAGCGGGGGGGCCCGCAATGAGCAGTTCTTC	CASSAHSGGARNEQFF	TRBD2	.	TRBV28	TRBJ2-1
TGTGCCAGTAGTATCGTACAGGGCGATGAGCAGTTCTTC	CASSIVQGDEQFF	.	once	TRBV19	TRBJ2-1
TGTGCCAGCAGTTTCTCACTAGCGGGTGCGTCGGATACGCAGTATTTT	CASSFSLAGASDTQYF	TRBD2	.	TRBV6-5	TRBJ2-3
TGCGCCAGCAGTTCTATGTCTGAAGCTTTCTTT	CASSSMSEAFF	.	.	TRBV23-1	TRBJ1-1
TGTGCCAGCAGTTACGCGGGCGGGCCGAAGTACTTC	CASSYAGGPKYF	.	.	TRBV6-2/TRBV6-3	TRBJ2-5
TGTGCCTGTCCTAGCGGGGGAACGACCGGGGAGCTGTTTTTT	CACPSGGTTGELFF	TRBD2	.	TRBV30	TRBJ2-2
TGCGCCAGCAGCTTGGAACAGGGGGAGACCCAGTACTTC	CASSLEQGETQYF	TRBD1	.	TRBV5-1	TRBJ2-5
TGTGCCAGCAGTGTAAGGGATGGACAGGGCTATGGCTACACCTTC	CASSVRDGQGYGYTF	TRBD1	.	TRBV2	TRBJ1-2
TGTGCCAGCAGCCAAATGGGAAACACCATATATTTT	CASSQMGNTIYF	.	.	TRBV5-4	TRBJ1-3
TGTGCCAGCAGCCCCGCCCAGAGGAACTATGGCTACACCTTC	CASSPAQRNYGYTF	.	.	TRBV6-5	TRBJ1-2
TGTGCCACCCGGGACAGGGGAGGCAATGGCTACACCTTC	CATRDRGGNGYTF	TRBD1	.	TRBV30	TRBJ1-2